This TCR beta chain is from a study of shared clonotypes between healthy human individuals. The CDR3 loop spans 17 amino acids. The germline V and J ends were trimmed by 1 base and 5 bases, with 18 bases remaining between them. Per germline, CDR1 LGHNA and CDR2 YSLEER. Assay: immunoSEQ multiplex PCR; the TCRdb copy retains only in-frame clones and omits some. The sample lists approximately 1,500,000 clones; roughly 98% were seen once. Study-wide results and limits: The authors expected sequencing depth to affect clonotype sharing among donors. Naive subsets typically showed greater estimated richness than memory subsets.

Details on this clone: Its target is unknown.

This sequence joins TRBV4-3 and TRBJ1-5, with D perhaps TRBD1 (5 bases). This receptor was taken from a man between 25 and 39 years old in good health. Sequenced sample: naive CD4+ T cells sorted from blood. Regarding subset: CD45RA+ positively selected. CDR3 sequence (DNA): TGCGCCAGCAGCCAAGGCCCTCAGAGGGGTATGTATCAGCCCCAGCATTTT. This codes for CASSQGPQRGMYQPQHF.